These T cell receptor beta chains were read from a single sample in a study of a mutant IDH1 vaccine in newly diagnosed glioma. Antigen specificity for these receptors is unknown. Assay used: immunoSEQ multiplex PCR; TCRdb lists only in-frame clones, some missing. The data contain tens of thousands of clones, 82% of them seen just once; the ten biggest clones take up approximately 3.1%. The sequencing used PBMCs, collected from a glioma patient whose treatment included an IDH1 peptide vaccine. These receptors all come from a woman aged 18-30 years with glioma. Some clones in this sample may be carry-over from other donors' samples. Each CDR3 is given with its conserved first and last residue. The order of the fields is V gene, CDR3 length, clone size, J gene, D gene, CDR3 protein, CDR3 DNA. The D gene is left open where the match is weak. Some rows mark clone size as missing; the rest say once, few, many or name a class of expanded clone.

TRBV7-8	15	few	TRBJ1-5	.	CASSLGDVRNQPQHF	TGTGCCAGCAGCTTAGGAGACGTCCGCAATCAGCCCCAGCATTTT
TRBV6-6	14	.	TRBJ2-7	TRBD2	CASRRAGGAHEQYF	TGTGCCAGCAGGAGAGCGGGGGGGGCCCACGAGCAGTACTTC
TRBV5-8	11	.	TRBJ2-7	.	CASFGGHEQYF	TGTGCCAGCTTCGGGGGACACGAGCAGTACTTC
TRBV5-5	14	.	TRBJ1-1	TRBD1	CASSATGGNTEAFF	TGTGCCAGCAGCGCGACAGGGGGGAACACTGAAGCTTTCTTT
TRBV5-4	13	.	TRBJ2-3	.	CASSLSQADTQYF	TGTGCCAGCAGCTTGAGCCAGGCAGATACGCAGTATTTT
TRBV6-1	15	once	TRBJ2-7	.	CASSEENYLSYEQYF	TGTGCCAGCAGTGAAGAAAACTACCTCTCCTACGAGCAGTACTTC
TRBV29-1	12	.	TRBJ2-5	.	CSVVDRRETQYF	TGCAGCGTTGTTGACAGGAGGGAGACCCAGTACTTC
TRBV29-1	13	.	TRBJ2-5	TRBD2	CSVRGGRGETQYF	TGCAGCGTTCGCGGGGGGAGAGGAGAGACCCAGTACTTC
TRBV27	15	.	TRBJ1-4	TRBD1	CASSPRQGSVEKLFF	TGTGCCAGCAGTCCCCGACAGGGGTCGGTTGAAAAACTGTTTTTT
TRBV13	18	.	TRBJ2-3	.	CASSSSWGPGPRSDTQYF	TGTGCCAGCAGCTCGAGCTGGGGGCCCGGACCGAGATCAGATACGCAGTATTTT
TRBV4-1	15	.	TRBJ1-2	.	CASSQLPEPNYGYTF	TGCGCCAGCAGCCAACTCCCAGAACCTAACTATGGCTACACCTTC
TRBV10-1	16	.	TRBJ2-4	TRBD2	CASSESGTSGENIQYF	TGCGCCAGCAGTGAGTCCGGGACTAGCGGCGAGAACATTCAGTACTTC
TRBV19	15	.	TRBJ1-1	.	CASRRLAGANTEAFF	TGTGCCAGTAGGAGATTGGCAGGAGCGAACACTGAAGCTTTCTTT
TRBV5-6	15	once	TRBJ1-5	TRBD1	CASSFGAGGYQPQHF	TGTGCCAGCAGCTTTGGGGCAGGGGGCTATCAGCCCCAGCATTTT
TRBV7-2	15	.	TRBJ2-1	TRBD2	CASSATSGLYNEQFF	TGTGCCAGCAGCGCGACTAGCGGACTATACAATGAGCAGTTCTTC